Below are 22 T cell receptor beta chains sequenced from a single sample in a study of regulatory T cells in long-lasting Graves disease. Investigators prepared the TCR beta libraries by applying iRepertoire HTBI primers and Arm-PCR of CDR3 regions. TCRdb fed the multiplex PCR reads into MiXCR, producing one record per CDR3 protein. The table lists roughly 560,000 distinct CDR3 sequences, about 16% of them singletons. Time point indicated: newly diagnosed GD, antithyroid drugs for less than 3 months. RNA extracted from PBMCs served as the sequencing template. These data were also filed under a second study, of T cells in Graves' hyperthyroidism and ophthalmopathy.

The sequencing used peripheral blood mononuclear cells (PBMCs), collected at new diagnosis, from a patient treated with antithyroid drugs. The receptors were gathered from a woman aged 35-60 years with Graves disease.

Comment on this clonotype: A read error may account for a junction end that differs from germline. The V call is TRBV6-9, the J call TRBJ1-1; 7 bases align to TRBD1. CDR1 MNHGY and CDR2 SVAAGI come from the germline V gene. The CDR3 totals 10 residues. In DNA, the CDR3 is TGCGCCAGCGATGACAGGGACGCTTTCTTT. Translating it yields CASDDRDAFF.

This clonotype has more than one count but fewer than ten. This chain connects TRBV4-1 to TRBJ1-5, with D unclear. The CDR3 has 16 residues. V shed 0 bases and J shed 3 bases, with 12 bases lying between them. CDR1 is MGHRA and CDR2 is YSYEKL in the germline V gene. The CDR3 DNA reads TGCGCCAGCAGCCAAGATCCGGACGGCTTCAATCAGCCCCAGCATTTT. Translation gives CASSQDPDGFNQPQHF.

The CDR3 DNA sequence: TGCAGCGTCTCCCCGACAGGGGGGTACAATGAGCAGTTCTTC. Translating it yields CSVSPTGGYNEQFF. The chain couples TRBV29-1 to TRBJ2-1; TRBD1 aligns across 9 bases. The V gene end was trimmed by 6 bases and the J gene end by 4 bases; junction bases not matched to a gene: 7. The CDR3 has 14 residues. Germline-derived CDR1 and CDR2 are SQVTM and ANQGSEA.

This clonotype came up a few times. The V and J genes are TRBV19 and TRBJ1-4; D remains ambiguous. V was trimmed by 8 bases and J by 7 bases, leaving 14 bases between them. Germline V CDR1 and CDR2: LNHDA, SQIVND (reference sequence). The CDR3 consists of 13 residues. CDR3 region: CASSLQFSEKLFF. As DNA, the CDR3 is TGTGCCAGTTCGTTGCAATTTAGTGAAAAACTGTTTTTT.

This clonotype was picked up a small number of times. This chain connects TRBV9 to TRBJ2-1; no clear D gene. V was cut by 0 bases and J by 10 bases, with 17 bases left in between. The CDR3 extends over 15 amino acids. The V gene's germline CDR1 is SGDLS and CDR2 YYNGEE. CDR3 in DNA: TGTGCCAGCAGCGTAGAAGGAACGGGCATCGAGGAGCAGTTCTTC. This encodes CASSVEGTGIEEQFF.

The chain has TRBV28 and TRBJ2-2; no clear D. Trimming took off 6 bases at V and 7 bases at J, with 12 bases between the two ends. This CDR3 has 13 amino acids. In germline, CDR1 is MDHEN, CDR2 SYDVKM. The CDR3: CASSLHGLGELFF. The CDR3 region has the DNA TGTGCCAGCAGCCTGCACGGGCTCGGGGAGCTGTTTTTT.

This clonotype was seen many times. The rearrangement uses TRBV12-3 or TRBV12-4 and TRBJ2-3; 8 nucleotides agree with TRBD2. With V trimmed by 7 bases and J by 4 bases, 13 bases remained unmatched. This CDR3 region has 16 residues. The CDR3 reads CASTPWAGGSSDTQYF. The DNA of the CDR3 is TGTGCCAGCACCCCCTGGGCGGGGGGATCCTCAGATACGCAGTATTTT.

This clonotype appeared many times. The chain is built from TRBV11-2 and TRBJ1-1; no clear D. Looked up from germline, CDR1 is SGHAT and CDR2 is FQNNGV. V lost 0 bases and J lost 0, with 11 bases in between. The CDR3 runs to 16 residues. CDR3 amino acids: CASSLEVWKLNTEAFF. The CDR3 DNA reads TGTGCCAGCAGCTTAGAAGTGTGGAAACTGAACACTGAAGCTTTCTTT.

This clonotype was counted only a few times. The chain is built from TRBV19 and TRBJ2-1, with TRBD2 matching over 9 bases. With V trimmed by 3 bases and J by 7 bases, 10 bases remained unmatched. The CDR3 spans 16 residues. Germline V gene data show CDR1 as LNHDA and CDR2 as SQIVND (reference sequence). The CDR3 DNA sequence: TGTGCCAGTAGTATTCGGACAGCGGGGGGATTAAATGAGCAGTTCTTC. The encoded protein is CASSIRTAGGLNEQFF. The complete variable domain, with remaining parts taken from reference TRBV19 and TRBJ2-1, reads DGGITQSPKYLFRKEGQNVTLSCEQNLNHDAMYWYRQDPGQGLRLIYYSQIVNDFQKGDIAEGYSVSREKKESFPLTVTSAQKNPTAFYLCASSIRTAGGLNEQFFGPGTRLTVL.

The table lists this clonotype with a few counts. The chain combines TRBV18 with TRBJ1-5, with D unclear. Looked up from germline, CDR1 is KGHSH and CDR2 is LQKENI. The CDR3 is 13 residues long. Trimming took off 3 bases at V and 7 bases at J, with 10 bases between the two ends. CDR3 DNA sequence: TGTGCCAGCTCACCCGACGATAACCAGCCCCAGCATTTT. Translating gives CASSPDDNQPQHF.

Ten or more counts support this clonotype. This rearrangement joins TRBV12-3 or TRBV12-4 to TRBJ2-3; 7 bases fit TRBD2. After removal of 6 bases from V and 0 bases from J, the junction contained 9 bases not matched to a gene. This CDR3 spans 16 amino acids. The CDR3 reads CASSPRTRTSTDTQYF. In DNA form, the CDR3 reads TGTGCCAGCAGCCCTCGGACTAGGACTAGCACAGATACGCAGTATTTT.

The chain employs TRBV19 and TRBJ2-7; possibly TRBD1 for D (6 bases). Trimming shortened V by 5 bases and J by 7 bases, and 12 bases separated the two germline ends. This CDR3 is built from 12 residues. Germline V gene lookup returns CDR1 LNHDA and CDR2 SQIVND (reference sequence). The CDR3, as DNA: TGTGCCAGTAGTTCAGGGGTTCGGGAGCAGTACTTC. Its translation: CASSSGVREQYF.

This clonotype was seen more than once but under ten times. This chain connects TRBV12-3 or TRBV12-4 to TRBJ1-3, with unresolved D. This CDR3 is built from 12 residues. V was cut by 3 bases and J by 6 bases, with 6 bases left in between. CDR3 sequence: CASSFGVNTIYF. CDR3 DNA sequence: TGTGCCAGCAGTTTCGGTGTAAACACCATATATTTT.

This clonotype came up many times. The chain joins TRBV13 to TRBJ2-7; TRBD1 or TRBD2 may be the D gene (6 bases each). The CDR3 length is 14 residues. Trimming removed 8 bases from V and 2 bases from J, with 16 bases in between. Germline CDR1 is PRHDT and CDR2 is FYEKMQ (reference sequence). CDR3 DNA sequence: TGTGCCAGCCAAGGGGGGCAGAGTGCCTACGAGCAGTACTTC. Its protein product is CASQGGQSAYEQYF.

This clonotype was counted between two and nine times. The V gene is TRBV5-1, the J gene TRBJ2-3; D is ambiguous. Between the trimmed V and J ends, which lost 4 bases and 0 bases, there was a span of 18 bases. CDR1 is SGHRS, CDR2 YFSETQ, per germline. CDR3 size: 17 residues. This chain's CDR3 is CASSPQPVLASTDTQYF. The CDR3 region has the DNA TGCGCCAGCAGCCCGCAACCTGTTTTAGCTAGCACAGATACGCAGTATTTT.

This clonotype was seen repeatedly, ten times or more. The CDR3 here is CASSGVQGAGGYTF. The CDR3 nucleotides are TGTGCCAGCAGTGGAGTTCAGGGGGCGGGTGGCTACACCTTC. V usage is TRBV2 and J usage is TRBJ1-2; TRBD1 aligns across 8 bases. J lost 7 bases, V lost 4 bases, and 8 bases had no gene match. CDR3 length equals 14 residues. The germline CDR1 and CDR2 sequences are SNHLY and FYNNEI.

This clonotype came up a few times. This chain uses TRBV28 with TRBJ1-6; TRBD1 agrees at 7 bases. Germline trimming cut 3 bases from V and 6 bases from J; bases unmatched to any gene: 2. The CDR3 runs 14 residues. Germline assignment: CDR1 MDHEN and CDR2 SYDVKM. CDR3 sequence (DNA): TGTGCCAGCAGTTTTACAGGGGTTAATTCACCCCTCCACTTT. Translated: CASSFTGVNSPLHF.

This clonotype has just a few counts. The rearrangement joins TRBV2 to TRBJ2-7, with D possibly being TRBD2 (6 bases). Trimming pared 7 bases from V and 2 bases from J, leaving 18 bases between. The CDR3 is 15 residues long. Germline CDR1 is SNHLY and CDR2 is FYNNEI. CDR3 sequence reads: CASNLGLLSTYEQYF. The CDR3 coding sequence is TGTGCCAGCAACCTGGGACTCCTGTCAACCTACGAGCAGTACTTC. Full variable domain (missing parts from reference TRBV2 and TRBJ2-7): EPEVTQTPSHQVTQMGQEVILRCVPISNHLYFYWYRQILGQKVEFLVSFYNNEISEKSEIFDDQFSVERPDGSNFTLKIRSTKLEDSAMYFCASNLGLLSTYEQYFGPGTRLTVT.

This clonotype was seen many times. The rearrangement links TRBV11-2 to TRBJ2-5, with 7 bases that match TRBD1. Trimming took 4 bases from V and 5 from J; bases not matched to a gene: 7. CDR1 and CDR2 (germline): SGHAT, FQNNGV. The CDR3 extends over 14 amino acids. The CDR3 loop reads CASSSLTGRETQYF. In DNA, the CDR3 is TGTGCCAGCAGCTCGCTGACAGGGCGGGAGACCCAGTACTTC. Based on the CDR3 plus reference TRBV11-2 and TRBJ2-5, the full variable domain is EAGVAQSPRYKIIEKRQSVAFWCNPISGHATLYWYQQILGQGPKLLIQFQNNGVVDDSQLPKDRFSAERLKGVDSTLKIQPAKLEDSAVYLCASSSLTGRETQYFGPGTRLLVL.

There are a few counts of this clonotype. The chain carries TRBV5-1 and TRBJ2-2; 9 nucleotides align to TRBD2. From germline, CDR1 is SGHRS and CDR2 YFSETQ. This CDR3 region has 15 residues. The junction had 3 bases not matched to a gene; V was cut back by 1 base and J by 5 bases. In DNA form, the CDR3 reads TGCGCCAGCAGCTTGTCCGCGGGGGGGACCGGGGAGCTGTTTTTT. Protein: CASSLSAGGTGELFF.

The chain carries TRBV16 and TRBJ1-1; D remains unclear. V was trimmed by 4 bases and J by 13 bases, leaving 19 bases between them. Germline CDR1 is KGHSY and CDR2 is FQNENV. The CDR3 runs to 13 residues. CDR3 residues: CASSPALFSAGFF. The CDR3 region has the DNA TGTGCCAGCAGCCCGGCTCTCTTCAGTGCGGGTTTCTTT.

Only a few counts were recorded for this clonotype. CDR3 in DNA: TGTGCCAGCAGCCACCCTGGTAGCCAGGGCACTGAAGCTTTCTTT. Translated: CASSHPGSQGTEAFF. The chain has TRBV3-1 and TRBJ1-1; D is perhaps TRBD1 (5 bases). The CDR3 extends over 15 amino acids. Germline V gene lookup returns CDR1 LGHDT and CDR2 YNNKEL (reference sequence). Between the trimmed V and J ends, which lost 3 bases and 4 bases, there was a span of 15 bases.